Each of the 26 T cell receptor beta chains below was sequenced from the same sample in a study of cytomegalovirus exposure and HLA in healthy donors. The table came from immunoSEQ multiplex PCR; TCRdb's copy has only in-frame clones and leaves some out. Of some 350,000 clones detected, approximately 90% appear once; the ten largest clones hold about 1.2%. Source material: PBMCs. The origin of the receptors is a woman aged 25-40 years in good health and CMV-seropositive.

The CDR3 DNA reads TGTGCCAGCAGCGGGGGGCTGGGTCCCTATGGCTACACCTTC. It specifies CASSGGLGPYGYTF. The rearrangement links TRBV9 to TRBJ1-2, with D tentatively TRBD1 (6 bases). Germline CDR1 SGDLS, CDR2 YYNGEE. Trimming left V 3 bases short and J 4 bases short, with 13 bases between. The CDR3 covers 14 residues.

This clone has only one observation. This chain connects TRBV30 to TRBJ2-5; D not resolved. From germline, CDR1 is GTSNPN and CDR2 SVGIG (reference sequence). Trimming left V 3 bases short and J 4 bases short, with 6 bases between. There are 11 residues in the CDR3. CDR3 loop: CAWSALETQYF. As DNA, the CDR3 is TGTGCCTGGAGCGCGCTAGAGACCCAGTACTTC.

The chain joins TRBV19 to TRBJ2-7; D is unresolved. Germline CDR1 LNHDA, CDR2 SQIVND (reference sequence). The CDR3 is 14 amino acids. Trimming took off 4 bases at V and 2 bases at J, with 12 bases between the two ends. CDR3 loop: CASSKVGRTYEQYF. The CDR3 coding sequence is TGTGCCAGTAGTAAGGTAGGGCGGACCTACGAGCAGTACTTC.

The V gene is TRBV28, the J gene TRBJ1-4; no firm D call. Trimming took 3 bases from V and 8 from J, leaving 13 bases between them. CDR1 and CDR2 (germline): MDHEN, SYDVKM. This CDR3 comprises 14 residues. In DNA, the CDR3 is TGTGCCAGCAGTTTGATTAGTGGCCCCGAAAAACTGTTTTTT. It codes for CASSLISGPEKLFF.

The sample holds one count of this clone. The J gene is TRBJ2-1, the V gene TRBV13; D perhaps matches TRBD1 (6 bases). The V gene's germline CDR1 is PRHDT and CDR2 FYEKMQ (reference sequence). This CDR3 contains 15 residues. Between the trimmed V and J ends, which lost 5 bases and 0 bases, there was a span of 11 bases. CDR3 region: CASSPDRLSYNEQFF. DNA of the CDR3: TGTGCCAGCAGCCCAGACAGGCTCTCCTACAATGAGCAGTTCTTC.

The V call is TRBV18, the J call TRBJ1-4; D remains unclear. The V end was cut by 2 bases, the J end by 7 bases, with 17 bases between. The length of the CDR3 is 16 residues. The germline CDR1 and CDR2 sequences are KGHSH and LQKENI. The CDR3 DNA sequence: TGTGCCAGCTCACCAGAAATAAAGGGATCGGGTGAAAAACTGTTTTTT. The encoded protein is CASSPEIKGSGEKLFF. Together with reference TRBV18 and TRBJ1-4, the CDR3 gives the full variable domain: NAGVMQNPRHLVRRRGQEARLRCSPMKGHSHVYWYRQLPEEGLKFMVYLQKENIIDESGMPKERFSAEFPKEGPSILRIQQVVRGDSAAYFCASSPEIKGSGEKLFFGSGTQLSVL.

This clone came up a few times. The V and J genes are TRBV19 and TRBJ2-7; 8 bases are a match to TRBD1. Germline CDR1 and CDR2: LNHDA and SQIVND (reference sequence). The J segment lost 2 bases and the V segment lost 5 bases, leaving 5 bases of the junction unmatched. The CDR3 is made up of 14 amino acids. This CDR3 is CASSPQDRAYEQYF. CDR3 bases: TGTGCCAGTAGTCCCCAGGACAGGGCCTACGAGCAGTACTTC.

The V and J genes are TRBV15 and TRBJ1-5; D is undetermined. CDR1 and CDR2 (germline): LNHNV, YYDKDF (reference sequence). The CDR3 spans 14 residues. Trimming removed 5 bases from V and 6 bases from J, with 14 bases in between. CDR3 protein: CATSRVLTAQPQHF. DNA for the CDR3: TGTGCCACCAGCCGAGTGTTGACTGCTCAGCCCCAGCATTTT.

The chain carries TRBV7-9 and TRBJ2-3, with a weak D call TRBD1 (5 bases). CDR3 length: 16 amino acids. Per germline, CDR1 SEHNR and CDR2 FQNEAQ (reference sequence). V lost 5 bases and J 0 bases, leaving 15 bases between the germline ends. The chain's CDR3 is CASSPTGAASTDTQYF. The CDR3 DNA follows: TGTGCCAGCAGCCCCACAGGAGCAGCTAGCACAGATACGCAGTATTTT.

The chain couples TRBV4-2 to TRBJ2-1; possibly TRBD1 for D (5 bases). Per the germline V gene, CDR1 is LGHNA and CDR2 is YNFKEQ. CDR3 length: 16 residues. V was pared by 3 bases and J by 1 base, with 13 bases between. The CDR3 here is CASSQSQGGSYNEQFF. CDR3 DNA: TGTGCCAGCAGCCAGTCTCAGGGTGGGTCCTACAATGAGCAGTTCTTC.

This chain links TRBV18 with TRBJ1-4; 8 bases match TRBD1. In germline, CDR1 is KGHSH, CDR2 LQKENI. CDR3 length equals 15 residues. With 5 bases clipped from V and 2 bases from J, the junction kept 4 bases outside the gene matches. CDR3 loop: CASSGRDRTNEKLFF. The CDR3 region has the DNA TGTGCCAGCTCAGGCCGGGACAGGACTAATGAAAAACTGTTTTTT.

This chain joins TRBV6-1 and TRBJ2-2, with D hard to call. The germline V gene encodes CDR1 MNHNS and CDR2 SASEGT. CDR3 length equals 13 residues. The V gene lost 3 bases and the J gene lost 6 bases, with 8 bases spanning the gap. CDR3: CASSDGLAGELFF. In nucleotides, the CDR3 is TGTGCCAGCAGTGATGGCTTGGCCGGGGAGCTGTTTTTT.

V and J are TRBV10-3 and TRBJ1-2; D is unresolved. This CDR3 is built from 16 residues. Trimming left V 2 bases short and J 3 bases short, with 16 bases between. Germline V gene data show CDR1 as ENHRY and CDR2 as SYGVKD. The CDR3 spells CAISERNNGAYYGYTF. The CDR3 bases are TGTGCCATCAGTGAGCGAAATAACGGAGCGTACTATGGCTACACCTTC.

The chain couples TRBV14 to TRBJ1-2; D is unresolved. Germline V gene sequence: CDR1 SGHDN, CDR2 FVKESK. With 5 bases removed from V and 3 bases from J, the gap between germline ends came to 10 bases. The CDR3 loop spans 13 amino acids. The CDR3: CASSVRQDYGYTF. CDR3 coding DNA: TGTGCCAGCAGCGTAAGACAAGACTATGGCTACACCTTC.

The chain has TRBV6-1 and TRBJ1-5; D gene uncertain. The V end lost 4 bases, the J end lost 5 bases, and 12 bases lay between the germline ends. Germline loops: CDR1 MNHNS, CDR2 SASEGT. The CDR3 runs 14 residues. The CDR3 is CASSADARDQPQHF. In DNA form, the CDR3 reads TGTGCCAGCAGTGCAGACGCCAGAGATCAGCCCCAGCATTTT.

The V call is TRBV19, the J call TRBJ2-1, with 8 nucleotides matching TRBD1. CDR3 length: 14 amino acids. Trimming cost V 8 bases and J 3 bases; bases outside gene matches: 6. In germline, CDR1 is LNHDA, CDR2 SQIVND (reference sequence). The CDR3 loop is CASDQGAVYNEQFF. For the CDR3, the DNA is TGTGCCAGTGATCAGGGGGCCGTCTACAATGAGCAGTTCTTC.

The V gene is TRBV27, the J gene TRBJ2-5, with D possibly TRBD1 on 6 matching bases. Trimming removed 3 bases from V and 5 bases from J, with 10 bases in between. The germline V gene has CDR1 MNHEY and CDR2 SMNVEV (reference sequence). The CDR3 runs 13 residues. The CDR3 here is CASSFLGGETQYF. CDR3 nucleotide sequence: TGTGCCAGCAGTTTCTTAGGGGGTGAGACCCAGTACTTC.

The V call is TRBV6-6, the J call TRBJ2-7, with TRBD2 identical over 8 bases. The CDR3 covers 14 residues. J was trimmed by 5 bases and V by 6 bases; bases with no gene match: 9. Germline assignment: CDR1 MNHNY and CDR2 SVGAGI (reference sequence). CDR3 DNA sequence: TGTGCCAGCAGAGCCCGGGAGGGCGCCGACGAGCAGTACTTC. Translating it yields CASRAREGADEQYF.

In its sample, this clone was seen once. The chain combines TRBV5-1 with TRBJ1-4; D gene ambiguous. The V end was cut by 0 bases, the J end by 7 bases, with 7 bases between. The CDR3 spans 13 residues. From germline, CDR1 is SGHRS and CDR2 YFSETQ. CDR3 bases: TGCGCCAGCAGCTTGGTTCCCCCTGAAAAACTGTTTTTT. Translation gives CASSLVPPEKLFF.

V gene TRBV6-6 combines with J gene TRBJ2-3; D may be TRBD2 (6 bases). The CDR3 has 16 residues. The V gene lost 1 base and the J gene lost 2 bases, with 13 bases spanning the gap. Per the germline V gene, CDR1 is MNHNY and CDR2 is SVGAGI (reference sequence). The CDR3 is CASSYLKDYFTDTQYF. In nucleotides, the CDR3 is TGTGCCAGCAGTTACTTAAAGGACTACTTCACAGATACGCAGTATTTT.

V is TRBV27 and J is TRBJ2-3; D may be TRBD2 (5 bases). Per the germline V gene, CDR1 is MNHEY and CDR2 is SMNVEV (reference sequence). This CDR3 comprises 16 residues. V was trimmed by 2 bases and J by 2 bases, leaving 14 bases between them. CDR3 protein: CASSLALADFTDTQYF. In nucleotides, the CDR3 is TGTGCCAGCAGTTTAGCCCTCGCGGACTTCACAGATACGCAGTATTTT.

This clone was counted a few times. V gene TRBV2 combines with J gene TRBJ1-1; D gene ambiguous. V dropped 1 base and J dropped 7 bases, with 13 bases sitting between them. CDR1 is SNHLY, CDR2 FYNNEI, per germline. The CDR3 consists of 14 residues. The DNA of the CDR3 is TGTGCCAGCAGTGAAGGGAGGCGAGTCGATGAAGCTTTCTTT. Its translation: CASSEGRRVDEAFF.

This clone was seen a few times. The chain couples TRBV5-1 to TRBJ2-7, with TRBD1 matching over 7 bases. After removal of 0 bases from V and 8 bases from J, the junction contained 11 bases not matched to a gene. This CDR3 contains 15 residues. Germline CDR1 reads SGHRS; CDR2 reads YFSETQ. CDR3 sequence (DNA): TGCGCCAGCAGCTTGGAGTGGGGACAGCCTTCAAAGCAGTACTTC. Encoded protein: CASSLEWGQPSKQYF.

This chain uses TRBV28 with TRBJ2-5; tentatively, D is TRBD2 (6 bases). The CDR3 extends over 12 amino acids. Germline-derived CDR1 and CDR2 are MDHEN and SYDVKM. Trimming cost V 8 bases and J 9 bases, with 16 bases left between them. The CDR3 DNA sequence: TGTGCCAGCTCCGGAGGGGTTGAGGCCCAGTACTTC. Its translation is CASSGGVEAQYF.

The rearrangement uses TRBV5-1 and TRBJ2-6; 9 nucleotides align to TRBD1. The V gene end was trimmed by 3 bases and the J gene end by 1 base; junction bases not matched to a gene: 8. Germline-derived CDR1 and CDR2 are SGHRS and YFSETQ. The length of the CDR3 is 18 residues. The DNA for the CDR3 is TGCGCCAGCAGCTCTTCCGGGACAGGGCGTTCTGGGGCCAACGTCCTGACTTTC. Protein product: CASSSSGTGRSGANVLTF.

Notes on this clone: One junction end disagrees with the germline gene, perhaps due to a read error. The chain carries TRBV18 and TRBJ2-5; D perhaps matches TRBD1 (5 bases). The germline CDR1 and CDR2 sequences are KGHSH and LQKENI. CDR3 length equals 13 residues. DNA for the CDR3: TGTGCCAGTTCACTGGGGCGCGGTGAGACCCAGTACTTC. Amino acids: CASSLGRGETQYF.